The source of this T cell receptor beta chain is a study of CD8 T cells in Susac syndrome (dated by TCRdb to between 2019 and 2020). A note on the overall study: The study used repertoire sequencing to test whether antigen drove CD8+ T cell activation and differentiation in Susac syndrome.

Peripheral blood CD8+ and CD4+ T cells from healthy donors, Susac syndrome patients and multiple sclerosis patients were profiled using high-throughput TCR beta sequencing. The healthy donors served as controls matched for age and sex. Bulk CD8+ and CD4+ T cells were purified by magnetic negative isolation, whereas CD8+ TEMRA cells were enriched by FACS. Blood was drawn into EDTA tubes, processed within 24 hours, and PBMCs were isolated by density gradient centrifugation. PBMCs destined for TCR sequencing were cryopreserved in liquid nitrogen and later thawed in a 37 °C water bath. The sorted or isolated CD4+, CD8+ and CD8+ TEMRA cells reached a purity of at least 90%. Summary of the overall study and its limitations: The number of individuals in the TCR sequencing and HLA analysis was recognized as being relatively small.

On this clonotype: Which antigen it targets is not known. No base-level quality is on record; no much larger clone is a single base apart.

RNA was extracted with the RNeasy kit and about 0.5 to 1 ug was reverse transcribed using random hexamers. The immunoSEQ multiplex PCR assay, which covers 54 Vbeta and 13 Jbeta segments, was used to amplify TCR beta CDR3 regions. To correct PCR amplification bias, a synthetic template baseline was used for both primer optimization and computational correction. The study's processing was this. Reads were annotated to V, D and J genes according to IMGT and were analyzed with immunoSEQ Analyzer, with only productive sequences retained. Clonality was calculated as one minus the Shannon entropy normalized by log2 of the number of productive unique sequences. For each patient and control, public and private clones were evaluated within the 100 most prevalent clones. Susac-specific clones were defined as absent from healthy and MS cohorts, about 1,000 published viral clones and other ImmuneACCESS disease sequences. In-frame beta chains were kept once TCRdb had trimmed the public reads at Q25 with fastp and called clones with MiXCR. When rows share a CDR3 protein, they turn into one entry using the most common DNA and genes. The V and J calls were not made by the authors but by TCRdb's processing. The sample table contains some 120,000 distinct CDR3 sequences; only one count was recorded for roughly 94% of them. Approximately 0.089% of the sample is taken by the ten largest.

The CDR3, cysteine through phenylalanine, is 13 amino acids long. Of the read, only the CDR3 DNA is kept; its 39 bases are in frame from base 1. CDR1 and CDR2 are read off the germline V gene as SGHRS and YFSETQ. From V the trimming removes 6 bases and from J it removes 6 bases, while the gene matches leave 7 bases of the junction unaccounted for. The sequencing sample was made of CD4+ T cells from PBMCs. The origin of this receptor is a human donor in good health. In this chain, TRBV5-1 is recombined with TRBJ2-7; 9 middle bases align to TRBD2. The nucleotide sequence is TGCGCCAGCAAATTAGCGGGAGTAGCCGAGCAGTACTTC. Its translation is CASKLAGVAEQYF. Joined to the reference TRBV5-1 and TRBJ2-7 proteins, this CDR3 gives the full variable domain: KAGVTQTPRYLIKTRGQQVTLSCSPISGHRSVSWYQQTPGQGLQFLFEYFSETQRNKGNFPGRFSGRQFSNSRSEMNVSTLELGDSALYLCASKLAGVAEQYFGPGTRLTVT.